This T cell receptor beta chain comes out of a study of radiation and T cells in renal cell carcinoma. Trimming removed 4 bases at V and 2 bases at J, with 19 bases between. CDR1 is SGHTA and CDR2 is FQGNSA in the germline V gene. The CDR3 loop spans 17 amino acids. Time point in this sample: blood 4 weeks post-SBRT, at nephrectomy. Treatment reported: 15 Gy SBRT to primary tumor, nephrectomy 4 weeks later. Serial blood draws occurred at baseline and 2 and 4 weeks post-SBRT. Measured with immunoSEQ multiplex PCR; TCRdb has only the in-frame clones, and not every one. The repertoire includes approximately 90,000 clones, around 81% of them detected once, and approximately 8.8% sits in the top ten.

This chain links TRBV7-2 with TRBJ2-3; D gene uncertain. The origin of this receptor is a man aged 45-65 years with renal cell carcinoma. Material: blood, obtained from a patient whose treatment included radiotherapy and nephrectomy. The CDR3: CASSSNHVLGYTDTQYF. CDR3 nucleotides: TGTGCCAGCAGCTCAAACCACGTCCTAGGATACACAGATACGCAGTATTTT.